Below are 22 T cell receptor beta chains sequenced from a single sample in a study of OX40 agonist ivuxolimab in advanced cancers. Libraries were prepared by immunoSEQ multiplex PCR; TCRdb keeps only in-frame clonotypes and omits some of them. Seen here are approximately 77,000 clones, 92% observed once, and the top ten hold approximately 9.9%. The specimen comprised CD4+ or CD8+ T cells sorted from blood, sampled in a trial of the OX40 agonist ivuxolimab. The receptors derive from an adult with an advanced solid tumor such as melanoma, head and neck, liver or kidney cancer.

V gene TRBV7-9 combines with J gene TRBJ1-1; 7 bases are shared with TRBD1. The junction had 3 bases not matched to a gene; V was cut back by 3 bases and J by 8 bases. The length of the CDR3 is 12 residues. Germline V gene sequence: CDR1 SEHNR, CDR2 FQNEAQ (reference sequence). The CDR3 spells CASSLGDSEAFF. DNA of the CDR3: TGTGCCAGCAGCTTGGGGGACAGCGAAGCTTTCTTT.

The chain is built from TRBV2 and TRBJ1-5; weak D call: TRBD1 (6 bases). This CDR3 has 21 amino acids. V was trimmed by 0 bases and J by 0 bases, leaving 24 bases between them. CDR1 and CDR2 from the germline V gene are SNHLY and FYNNEI. CDR3 sequence (DNA): TGTGCCAGCAGTGAAGCCGGGGAGACAGGCACCTTTGGTTATAGCAATCAGCCCCAGCATTTT. Protein product: CASSEAGETGTFGYSNQPQHF.

This clone was seen a single time. The rearrangement joins TRBV30 to TRBJ1-2, with 9 bases lining up with TRBD1. J lost 10 bases, V lost 5 bases, and 8 bases had no gene match. Germline assignment: CDR1 GTSNPN and CDR2 SVGIG (reference sequence). CDR3 size: 12 residues. The CDR3 nucleotides read TGTGCCTGGGACCGGGACAGGGCGGACTACACCTTC. Its protein is CAWDRDRADYTF.

A single count supports this clone. This chain links TRBV12-5 with TRBJ1-1; TRBD1 is a possible D gene (5 bases). Between the trimmed V and J ends, which lost 0 bases and 8 bases, there was a span of 16 bases. The CDR3 length is 15 residues. From germline, CDR1 is LGHNT and CDR2 FRNRAP. The DNA of the CDR3 is TGTGCTAGTGGTTTGGTACTGGGGCAACGGGTCGAAGCTTTCTTT. Protein: CASGLVLGQRVEAFF.

This rearrangement joins TRBV9 to TRBJ1-3; 9 nucleotides agree with TRBD1. The V gene end was trimmed by 0 bases and the J gene end by 0 bases; junction bases not matched to a gene: 4. Germline loops: CDR1 SGDLS, CDR2 YYNGEE. The CDR3 covers 17 residues. The CDR3 DNA follows: TGTGCCAGCAGCGTAGGGGGACAGGGATTCTCTGGAAACACCATATATTTT. Its protein is CASSVGGQGFSGNTIYF.

CDR3 protein: CASSQGSSTYEQYF. CDR3 sequence (DNA): TGCGCCAGCAGCCAAGGATCTAGCACCTACGAGCAGTACTTC. The J gene is TRBJ2-7, the V gene TRBV4-1; weak D call: TRBD2 (5 bases). The CDR3 contains 14 residues. V gave up 1 base and J gave up 2 bases, with 9 bases separating them. From germline, CDR1 is MGHRA and CDR2 YSYEKL.

The CDR3 DNA is TGTGCCAGCAGCCTACTAGAGGAGGGGGAGGGTGAGCAGTTCTTC. Protein sequence: CASSLLEEGEGEQFF. The V call is TRBV7-2, the J call TRBJ2-1; D is possibly TRBD2 (7 bases). This CDR3 spans 15 amino acids. Trimming left V 5 bases short and J 9 bases short, with 20 bases between. Looked up from germline, CDR1 is SGHTA and CDR2 is FQGNSA.

This chain connects TRBV5-1 to TRBJ2-5, with TRBD2 as a possible D gene (6 bases). The J call may be wrong; the DNA end is better matched by TRBJ2-7. The CDR3 is 15 amino acids. The V gene's germline CDR1 is SGHRS and CDR2 YFSETQ. CDR3 sequence (DNA): TGCGCCAGCAGCACGACCGGGACGGAGGGCTACGAGCAGTACTTC. Translated: CASSTTGTEGYEQYF.

This clone occurred once. V is TRBV7-8 and J is TRBJ2-3; D gene ambiguous. The CDR3 length is 17 residues. V was clipped by 4 bases and J by 4 bases, with 21 bases between them. The germline V gene has CDR1 SGHVS and CDR2 FQNEAQ. CDR3 bases: TGTGCCAGCAGCTCCCCTCTTTGGCAGGCCCAGTCAGATACGCAGTATTTT. Translating it yields CASSSPLWQAQSDTQYF.

The V and J genes are TRBV5-1 and TRBJ1-5; D is unclear. The V end lost 2 bases, the J end lost 5 bases, and 8 bases lay between the germline ends. The germline V gene has CDR1 SGHRS and CDR2 YFSETQ. CDR3 length equals 13 residues. CDR3 in amino acids: CASSLLGDQPQHF. The CDR3 DNA sequence: TGCGCCAGCAGCTTACTGGGAGATCAGCCCCAGCATTTT.

Worth noting for this clone: At one boundary the junction diverges from the germline segment, which might be a read error. This chain uses TRBV27 with TRBJ2-7; D perhaps matches TRBD2 (5 bases). There are 12 residues in the CDR3. Germline V CDR1 and CDR2: MNHEY, SMNVEV (reference sequence). CDR3 coding DNA: TGTGCCAGCAGTTTACCGAACGCGGGCATTTTCTTC. Residues: CASSLPNAGIFF.

The chain combines TRBV27 with TRBJ2-7; D perhaps matches TRBD1 (6 bases). The V end lost 4 bases, the J end lost 3 bases, and 13 bases lay between the germline ends. Per the germline V gene, CDR1 is MNHEY and CDR2 is SMNVEV (reference sequence). CDR3 length: 14 residues. CDR3 loop: CASSSRTVSYEQYF. In nucleotides, the CDR3 is TGTGCCAGCAGTTCAAGGACAGTGAGCTACGAGCAGTACTTC.

The CDR3, as DNA: TGTGCCAGCAGCTTAACCCGCCTAGACTATAAGTACGAGCAGTACTTC. It encodes CASSLTRLDYKYEQYF. The V call is TRBV7-8, the J call TRBJ2-7, with D tentatively TRBD2 (5 bases). The CDR3 has 16 amino acids. Trimming removed 2 bases from V and 4 bases from J, with 18 bases in between. Per the germline V gene, CDR1 is SGHVS and CDR2 is FQNEAQ.

The chain uses TRBV6-5 and TRBJ1-1; no clear D. V lost 6 bases to trimming and J lost 1 base, with 3 bases between them. There are 11 residues in the CDR3. Germline values: CDR1 MNHEY, CDR2 SVGAGI. The CDR3 here is CASRTNTEAFF. For the CDR3, the DNA is TGTGCCAGCAGGACGAACACTGAAGCTTTCTTT.

This clone was counted only a few times. V is TRBV7-9 and J is TRBJ2-2; TRBD1 agrees at 7 bases. CDR3 length: 14 amino acids. Germline loops: CDR1 SEHNR, CDR2 FQNEAQ (reference sequence). Trimming took 5 bases from V and 5 from J; bases not matched to a gene: 5. CDR3 sequence reads: CASSDTGETGELFF. The CDR3 DNA follows: TGTGCCAGCAGCGATACAGGGGAAACCGGGGAGCTGTTTTTT.

The rearrangement joins TRBV27 to TRBJ2-7; 9 positions agree with TRBD2. The CDR3 spans 16 residues. CDR1 is MNHEY, CDR2 SMNVEV, per germline (reference sequence). Losses at the gene ends were 1 base for V and 2 bases for J; bases not matched to a gene: 6. The CDR3 DNA sequence: TGTGCCAGCAGTTTATTATCGGCGGGGGGGACCTACGAGCAGTACTTC. Amino acids: CASSLLSAGGTYEQYF.

This rearrangement joins TRBV30 to TRBJ1-4, with D tentatively TRBD1 (6 bases). There are 18 residues in the CDR3. V was trimmed by 2 bases and J by 1 base, leaving 20 bases between them. CDR1 and CDR2 (germline): GTSNPN, SVGIG (reference sequence). CDR3 DNA: TGTGCCTGGAGTAGGTCGGTCGTGGGGGCGAAAACTAATGAAAAACTGTTTTTT. Translation: CAWSRSVVGAKTNEKLFF. Full variable domain (missing parts from reference TRBV30 and TRBJ1-4): SQTIHQWPATLVQPVGSPLSLECTVEGTSNPNLYWYRQAAGRGLQLLFYSVGIGQISSEVPQNLSASRPQDRQFILSSKKLLLSDSGFYLCAWSRSVVGAKTNEKLFFGSGTQLSVL.

The chain has TRBV6-5 and TRBJ1-5; D is unresolved. Per the germline V gene, CDR1 is MNHEY and CDR2 is SVGAGI. This CDR3 is 13 amino acids long. V dropped 5 bases and J dropped 0 bases, with 5 bases sitting between them. CDR3 sequence (DNA): TGTGCCAGCAGTGGGGATAGCAATCAGCCCCAGCATTTT. Protein product: CASSGDSNQPQHF.

This chain joins TRBV19 and TRBJ1-3; perhaps TRBD1 as D (5 bases). The germline V gene has CDR1 LNHDA and CDR2 SQIVND (reference sequence). Trimming took 5 bases from V and 3 from J, leaving 11 bases between them. The CDR3 totals 14 residues. CDR3 residues: CASSFRGHGNTIYF. The CDR3 DNA sequence: TGTGCCAGTAGTTTTAGGGGTCATGGAAACACCATATATTTT.

This rearrangement joins TRBV29-1 to TRBJ1-1, with TRBD1 matching over 7 bases. Germline CDR1 SQVTM, CDR2 ANQGSEA. With 4 bases clipped from V and 5 bases from J, the junction kept 7 bases outside the gene matches. The CDR3 contains 13 residues. CDR3 DNA sequence: TGCAGCGTTGCCTGGCAGGGGGGGACTGAAGCTTTCTTT. Protein sequence: CSVAWQGGTEAFF.

The V call is TRBV27, the J call TRBJ2-3; D is perhaps TRBD1 (5 bases). This CDR3 is built from 15 residues. With 6 bases removed from V and 3 bases from J, the gap between germline ends came to 16 bases. In germline, CDR1 is MNHEY, CDR2 SMNVEV (reference sequence). CDR3 protein: CASRIGVLGTDTQYF. CDR3 sequence (DNA): TGTGCCAGCAGAATAGGGGTATTGGGGACAGATACGCAGTATTTT.

This sequence joins TRBV4-3 and TRBJ1-5; D not certain. CDR1 and CDR2 from the germline V gene are LGHNA and YSLEER. The V end was cut by 0 bases, the J end by 4 bases, with 13 bases between. CDR3 size: 16 residues. The CDR3 region is CASSQDRRGLNQPQHF. In DNA form, the CDR3 reads TGCGCCAGCAGCCAAGATCGGAGAGGACTTAATCAGCCCCAGCATTTT.